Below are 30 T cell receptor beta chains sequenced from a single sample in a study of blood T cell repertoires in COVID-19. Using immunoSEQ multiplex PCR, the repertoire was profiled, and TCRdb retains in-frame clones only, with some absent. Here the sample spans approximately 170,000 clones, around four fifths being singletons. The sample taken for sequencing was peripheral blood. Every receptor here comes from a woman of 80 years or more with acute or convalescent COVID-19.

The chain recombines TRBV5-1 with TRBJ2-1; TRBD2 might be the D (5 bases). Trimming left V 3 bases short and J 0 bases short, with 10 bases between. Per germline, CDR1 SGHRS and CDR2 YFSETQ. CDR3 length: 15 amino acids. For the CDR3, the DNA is TGCGCCAGCAGCTCGTCGGGGATCTCCTACAATGAGCAGTTCTTC. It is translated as CASSSSGISYNEQFF.

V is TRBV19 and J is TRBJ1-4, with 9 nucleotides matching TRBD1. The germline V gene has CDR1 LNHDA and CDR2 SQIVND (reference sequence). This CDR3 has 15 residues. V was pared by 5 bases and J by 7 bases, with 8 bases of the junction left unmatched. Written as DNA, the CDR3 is TGTGCCAGTAGTCCAACCGGGACAGGGACTGAAAAACTGTTTTTT. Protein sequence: CASSPTGTGTEKLFF.

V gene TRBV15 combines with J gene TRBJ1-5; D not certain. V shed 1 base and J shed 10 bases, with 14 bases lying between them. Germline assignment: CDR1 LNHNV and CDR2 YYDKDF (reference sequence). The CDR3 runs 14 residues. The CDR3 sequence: CATSRVRPTIPQHF. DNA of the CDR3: TGTGCCACCAGCAGAGTCCGTCCTACTATCCCCCAGCATTTT. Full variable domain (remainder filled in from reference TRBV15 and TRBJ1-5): DAMVIQNPRYQVTQFGKPVTLSCSQTLNHNVMYWYQQKSSQAPKLLFHYYDKDFNNEADTPDNFQSRRPNTSFCFLDIRSPGLGDTAMYLCATSRVRPTIPQHFGDGTRLSIL.

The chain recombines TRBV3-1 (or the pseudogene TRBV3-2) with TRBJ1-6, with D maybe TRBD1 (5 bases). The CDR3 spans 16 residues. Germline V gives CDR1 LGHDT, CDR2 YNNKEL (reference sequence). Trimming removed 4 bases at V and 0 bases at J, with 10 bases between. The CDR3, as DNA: TGTGCCAGCAGCCTCGGGACTGACTCCTATAATTCACCCCTCCACTTT. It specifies CASSLGTDSYNSPLHF.

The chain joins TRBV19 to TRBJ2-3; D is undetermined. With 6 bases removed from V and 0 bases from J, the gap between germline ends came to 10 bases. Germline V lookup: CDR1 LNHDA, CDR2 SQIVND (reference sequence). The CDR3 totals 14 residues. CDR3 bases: TGTGCCAGTAGACGAGGTTCTAGCACAGATACGCAGTATTTT. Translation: CASRRGSSTDTQYF.

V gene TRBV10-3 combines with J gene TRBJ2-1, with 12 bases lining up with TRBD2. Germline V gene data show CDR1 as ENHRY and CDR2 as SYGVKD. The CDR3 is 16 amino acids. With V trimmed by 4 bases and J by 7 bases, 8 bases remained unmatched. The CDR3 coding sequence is TGTGCCATCAGTGTCGACCTAGCGGGGGGGCAGAATGAGCAGTTCTTC. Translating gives CAISVDLAGGQNEQFF.

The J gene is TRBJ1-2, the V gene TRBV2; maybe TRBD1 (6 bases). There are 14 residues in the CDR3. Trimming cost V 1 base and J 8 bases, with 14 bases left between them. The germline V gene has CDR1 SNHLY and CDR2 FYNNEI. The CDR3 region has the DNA TGTGCCAGCAGTGAAGTGGGCATGGGGGCGGGCTACACCTTC. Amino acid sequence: CASSEVGMGAGYTF.

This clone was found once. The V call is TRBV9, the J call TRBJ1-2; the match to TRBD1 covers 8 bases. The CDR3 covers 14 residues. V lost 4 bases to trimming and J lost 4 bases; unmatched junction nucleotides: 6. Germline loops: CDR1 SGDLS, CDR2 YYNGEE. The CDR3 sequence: CASSTQDRVYGYTF. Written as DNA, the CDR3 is TGTGCCAGCAGCACCCAGGACAGGGTCTATGGCTACACCTTC.

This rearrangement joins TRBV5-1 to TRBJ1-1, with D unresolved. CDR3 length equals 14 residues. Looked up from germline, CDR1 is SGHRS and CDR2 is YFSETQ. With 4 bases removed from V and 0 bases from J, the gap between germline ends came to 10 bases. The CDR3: CASSPQRVNTEAFF. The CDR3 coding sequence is TGCGCCAGCAGCCCGCAACGGGTGAACACTGAAGCTTTCTTT.

The CDR3 nucleotides read TGTGCCAGCTCACCAGTCTTTGGGCCCTACGAGCAGTACTTC. This sequence encodes CASSPVFGPYEQYF. V usage is TRBV18 and J usage is TRBJ2-7; D is unclear. Between the trimmed V and J ends, which lost 2 bases and 2 bases, there was a span of 10 bases. Germline lookup yields CDR1 KGHSH and CDR2 LQKENI. The CDR3 is 14 residues long.

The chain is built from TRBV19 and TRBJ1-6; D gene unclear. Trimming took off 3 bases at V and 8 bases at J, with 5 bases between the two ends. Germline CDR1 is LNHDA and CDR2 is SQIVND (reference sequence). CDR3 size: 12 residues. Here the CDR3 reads CASSIPDSPLHF. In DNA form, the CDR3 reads TGTGCCAGTAGTATCCCGGATTCACCCCTCCACTTT.

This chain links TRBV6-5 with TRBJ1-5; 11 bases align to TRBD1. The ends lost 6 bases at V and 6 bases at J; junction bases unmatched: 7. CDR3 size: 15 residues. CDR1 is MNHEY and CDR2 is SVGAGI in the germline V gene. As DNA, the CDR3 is TGTGCCAGCAGCTCCGGGACAGGGGGGAGTCAGCCCCAGCATTTT. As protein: CASSSGTGGSQPQHF.

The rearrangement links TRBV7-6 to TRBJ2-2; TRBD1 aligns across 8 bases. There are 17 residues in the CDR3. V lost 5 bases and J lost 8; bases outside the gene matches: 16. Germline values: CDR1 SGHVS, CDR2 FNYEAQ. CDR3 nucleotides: TGTGCCAGCAGCAAGATGACAGGGGCTGGGCCCGGAGGGGAGCTGTTTTTT. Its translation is CASSKMTGAGPGGELFF.

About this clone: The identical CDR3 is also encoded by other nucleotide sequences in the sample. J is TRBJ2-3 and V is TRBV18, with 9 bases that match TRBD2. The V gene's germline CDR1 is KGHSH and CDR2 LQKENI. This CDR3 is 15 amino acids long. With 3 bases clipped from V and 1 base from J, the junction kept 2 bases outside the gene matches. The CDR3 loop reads CASSPLAGGTDTQYF. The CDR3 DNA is TGTGCCAGCTCACCCTTAGCGGGAGGCACAGATACGCAGTATTTT.

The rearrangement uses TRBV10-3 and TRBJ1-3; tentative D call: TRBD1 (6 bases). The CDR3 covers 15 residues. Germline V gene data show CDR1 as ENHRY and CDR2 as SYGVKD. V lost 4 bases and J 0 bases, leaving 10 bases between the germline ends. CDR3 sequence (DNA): TGTGCCATCAGTGGGACAGTCAGCTCTGGAAACACCATATATTTT. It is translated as CAISGTVSSGNTIYF.

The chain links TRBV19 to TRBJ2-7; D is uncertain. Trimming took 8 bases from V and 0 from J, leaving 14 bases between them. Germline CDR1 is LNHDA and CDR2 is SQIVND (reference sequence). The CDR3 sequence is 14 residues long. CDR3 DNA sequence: TGTGCCAGTTCGCCCCGGGTAGCCTCCTACGAGCAGTACTTC. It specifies CASSPRVASYEQYF.

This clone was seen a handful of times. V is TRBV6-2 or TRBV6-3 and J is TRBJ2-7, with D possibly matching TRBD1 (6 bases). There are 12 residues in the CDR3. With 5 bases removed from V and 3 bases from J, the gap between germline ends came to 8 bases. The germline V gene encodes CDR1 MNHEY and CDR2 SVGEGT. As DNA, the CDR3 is TGTGCCAGCAGTAAGGACAGCTACGAGCAGTACTTC. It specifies CASSKDSYEQYF.

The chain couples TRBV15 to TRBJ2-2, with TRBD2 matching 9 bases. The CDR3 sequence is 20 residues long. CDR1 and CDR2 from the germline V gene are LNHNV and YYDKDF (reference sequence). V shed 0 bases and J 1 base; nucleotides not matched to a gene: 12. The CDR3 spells CATSRDILHSGGLNTGELFF. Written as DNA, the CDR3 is TGTGCCACCAGCAGAGATATCCTTCATAGCGGGGGATTGAACACCGGGGAGCTGTTTTTT.

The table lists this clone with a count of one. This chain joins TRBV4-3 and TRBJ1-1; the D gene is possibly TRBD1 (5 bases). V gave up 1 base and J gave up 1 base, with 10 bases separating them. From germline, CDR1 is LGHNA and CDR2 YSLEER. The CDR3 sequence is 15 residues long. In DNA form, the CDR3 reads TGCGCCAGCAGCCAAGTTGGACACACGAACACTGAAGCTTTCTTT. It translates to CASSQVGHTNTEAFF.

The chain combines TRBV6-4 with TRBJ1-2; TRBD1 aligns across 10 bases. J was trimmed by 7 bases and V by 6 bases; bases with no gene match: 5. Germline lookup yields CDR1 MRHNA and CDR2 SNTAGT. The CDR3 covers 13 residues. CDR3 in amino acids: CASSPGQGSGYTF. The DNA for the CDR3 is TGTGCCAGCAGCCCGGGACAGGGGAGTGGCTACACCTTC.

CDR3 sequence (DNA): TGTGCCAGCAGCCCTAGACAGGGATGGGCCACTGAAGCTTTCTTT. Translation gives CASSPRQGWATEAFF. The chain couples TRBV7-8 to TRBJ1-1; TRBD1 matches 7 bases. The V segment lost 5 bases and the J segment 4 bases; nucleotides outside the gene matches: 10. Germline CDR1 reads SGHVS; CDR2 reads FQNEAQ. This CDR3 spans 15 amino acids.

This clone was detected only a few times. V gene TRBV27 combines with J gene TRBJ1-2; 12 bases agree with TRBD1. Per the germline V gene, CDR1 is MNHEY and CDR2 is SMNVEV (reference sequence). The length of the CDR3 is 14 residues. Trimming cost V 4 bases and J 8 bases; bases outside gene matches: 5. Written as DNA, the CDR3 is TGTGCCAGCAGTTCCGGGACAGGGGGCGGCGGCTACACCTTC. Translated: CASSSGTGGGGYTF.

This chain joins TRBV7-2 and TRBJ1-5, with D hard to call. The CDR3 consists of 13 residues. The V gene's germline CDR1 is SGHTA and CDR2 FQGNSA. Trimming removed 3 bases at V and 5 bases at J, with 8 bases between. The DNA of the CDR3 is TGTGCCAGCAGCTTCCTTTCTGATCAGCCCCAGCATTTT. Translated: CASSFLSDQPQHF. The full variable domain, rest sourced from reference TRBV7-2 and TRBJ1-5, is GAGVSQSPSNKVTEKGKDVELRCDPISGHTALYWYRQSLGQGLEFLIYFQGNSAPDKSGLPSDRFSAERTGGSVSTLTIQRTQQEDSAVYLCASSFLSDQPQHFGDGTRLSIL.

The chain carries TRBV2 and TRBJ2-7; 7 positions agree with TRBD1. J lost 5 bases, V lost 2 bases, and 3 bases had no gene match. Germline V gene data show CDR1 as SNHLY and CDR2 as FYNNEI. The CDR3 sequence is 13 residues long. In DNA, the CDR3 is TGTGCCAGCAGTGAATTGACAGGGAACGAGCAGTACTTC. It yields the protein CASSELTGNEQYF. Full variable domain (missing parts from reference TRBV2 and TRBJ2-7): EPEVTQTPSHQVTQMGQEVILRCVPISNHLYFYWYRQILGQKVEFLVSFYNNEISEKSEIFDDQFSVERPDGSNFTLKIRSTKLEDSAMYFCASSELTGNEQYFGPGTRLTVT.

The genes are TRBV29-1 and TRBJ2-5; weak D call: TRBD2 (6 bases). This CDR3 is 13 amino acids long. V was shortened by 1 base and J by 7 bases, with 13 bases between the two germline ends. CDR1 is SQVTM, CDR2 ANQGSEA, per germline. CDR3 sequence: CSVEVGGDLTQYF. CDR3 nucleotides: TGCAGCGTTGAAGTAGGAGGGGACTTGACCCAGTACTTC. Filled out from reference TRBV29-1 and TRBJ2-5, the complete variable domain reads SAVISQKPSRDICQRGTSLTIQCQVDSQVTMMFWYRQQPGQSLTLIATANQGSEATYESGFVIDKFPISRPNLTFSTLTVSNMSPEDSSIYLCSVEVGGDLTQYFGPGTRLLVL.

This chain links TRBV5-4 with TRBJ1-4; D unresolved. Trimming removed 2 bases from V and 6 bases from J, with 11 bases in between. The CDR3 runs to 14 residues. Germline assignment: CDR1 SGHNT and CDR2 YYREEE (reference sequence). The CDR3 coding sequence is TGTGCCAGCAGCTTAGGTCAGCGGGATGAAAAACTGTTTTTT. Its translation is CASSLGQRDEKLFF.

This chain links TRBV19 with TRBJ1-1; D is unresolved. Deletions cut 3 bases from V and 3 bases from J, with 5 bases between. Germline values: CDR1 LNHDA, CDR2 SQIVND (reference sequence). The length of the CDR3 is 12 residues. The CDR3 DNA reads TGTGCCAGTAGTATGAGAGACACTGAAGCTTTCTTT. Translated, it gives CASSMRDTEAFF.

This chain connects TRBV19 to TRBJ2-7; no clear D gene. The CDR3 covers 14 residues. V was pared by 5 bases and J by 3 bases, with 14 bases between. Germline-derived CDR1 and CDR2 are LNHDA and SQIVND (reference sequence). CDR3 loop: CASSPPGVNYEQYF. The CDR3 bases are TGTGCCAGTAGTCCTCCCGGAGTCAACTACGAGCAGTACTTC.

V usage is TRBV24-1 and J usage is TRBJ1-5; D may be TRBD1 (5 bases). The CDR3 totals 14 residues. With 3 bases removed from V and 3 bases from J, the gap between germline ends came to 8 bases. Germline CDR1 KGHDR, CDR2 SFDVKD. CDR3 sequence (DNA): TGTGCCACCAGTGATGGGGCAGACAATCAGCCCCAGCATTTT. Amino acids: CATSDGADNQPQHF.

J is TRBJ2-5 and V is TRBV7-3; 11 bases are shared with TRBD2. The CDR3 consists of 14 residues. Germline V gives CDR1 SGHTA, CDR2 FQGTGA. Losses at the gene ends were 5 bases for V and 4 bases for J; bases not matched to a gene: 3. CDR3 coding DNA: TGTGCCAGCAGCCTAGCGGGGGGCATAGAGACCCAGTACTTC. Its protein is CASSLAGGIETQYF.